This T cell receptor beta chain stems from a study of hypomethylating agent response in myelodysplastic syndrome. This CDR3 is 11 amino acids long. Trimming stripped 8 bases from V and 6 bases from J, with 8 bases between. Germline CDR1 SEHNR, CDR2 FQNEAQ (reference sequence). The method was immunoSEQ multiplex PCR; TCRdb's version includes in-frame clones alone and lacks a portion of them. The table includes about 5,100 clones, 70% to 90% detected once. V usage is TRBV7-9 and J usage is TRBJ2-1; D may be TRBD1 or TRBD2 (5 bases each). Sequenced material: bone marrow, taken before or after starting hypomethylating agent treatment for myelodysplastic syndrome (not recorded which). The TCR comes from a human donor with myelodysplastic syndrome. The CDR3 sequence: CASRGVNEQFF. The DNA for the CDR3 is TGTGCCAGCCGAGGGGTCAATGAGCAGTTCTTC.